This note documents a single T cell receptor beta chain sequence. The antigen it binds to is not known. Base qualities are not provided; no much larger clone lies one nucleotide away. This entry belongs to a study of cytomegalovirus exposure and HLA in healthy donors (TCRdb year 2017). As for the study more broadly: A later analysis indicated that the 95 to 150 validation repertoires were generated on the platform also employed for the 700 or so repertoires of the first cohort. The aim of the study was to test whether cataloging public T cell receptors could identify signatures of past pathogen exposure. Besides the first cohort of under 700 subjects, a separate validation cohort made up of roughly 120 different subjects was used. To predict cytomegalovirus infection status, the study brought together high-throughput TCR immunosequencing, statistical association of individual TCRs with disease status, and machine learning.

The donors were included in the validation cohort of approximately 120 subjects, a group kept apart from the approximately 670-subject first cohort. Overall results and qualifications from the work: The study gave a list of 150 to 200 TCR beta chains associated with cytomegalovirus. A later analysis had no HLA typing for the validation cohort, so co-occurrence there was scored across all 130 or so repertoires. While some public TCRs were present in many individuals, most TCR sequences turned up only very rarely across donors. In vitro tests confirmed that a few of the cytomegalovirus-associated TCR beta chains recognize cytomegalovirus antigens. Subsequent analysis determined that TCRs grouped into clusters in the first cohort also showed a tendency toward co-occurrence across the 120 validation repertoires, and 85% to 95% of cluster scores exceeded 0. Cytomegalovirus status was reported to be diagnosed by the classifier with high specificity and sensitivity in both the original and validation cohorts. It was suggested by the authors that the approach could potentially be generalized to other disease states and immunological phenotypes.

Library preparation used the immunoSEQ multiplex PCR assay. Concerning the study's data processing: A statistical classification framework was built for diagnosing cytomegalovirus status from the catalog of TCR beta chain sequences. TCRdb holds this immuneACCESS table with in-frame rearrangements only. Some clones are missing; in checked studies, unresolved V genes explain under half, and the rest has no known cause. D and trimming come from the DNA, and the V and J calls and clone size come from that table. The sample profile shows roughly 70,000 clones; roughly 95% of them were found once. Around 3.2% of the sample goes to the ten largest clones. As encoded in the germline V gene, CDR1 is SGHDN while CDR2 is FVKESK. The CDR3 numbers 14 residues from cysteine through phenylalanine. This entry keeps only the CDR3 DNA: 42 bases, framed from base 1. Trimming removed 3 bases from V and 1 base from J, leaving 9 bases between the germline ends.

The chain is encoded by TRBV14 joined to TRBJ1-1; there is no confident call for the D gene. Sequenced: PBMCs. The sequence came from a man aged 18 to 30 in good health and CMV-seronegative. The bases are TGTGCCAGCAGCCAGCTCAGACAGAACACTGAAGCTTTCTTT. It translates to CASSQLRQNTEAFF.